The 22 T cell receptor beta chains reported below all come from one sample, sequenced in a study of OX40 agonist ivuxolimab in advanced cancers. Generated by immunoSEQ multiplex PCR, the TCRdb table keeps only in-frame clones and is missing some. The profile shows 95,000 to 100,000 clones, about four fifths of them singletons. The material sequenced was CD4+ or CD8+ T cells sorted from blood, taken in a trial of the OX40 agonist ivuxolimab. These receptors came from an adult with an advanced solid tumor such as melanoma, head and neck, liver or kidney cancer.

This rearrangement joins TRBV5-1 to TRBJ2-1; 10 nucleotides match TRBD2. CDR1 and CDR2 from the germline V gene are SGHRS and YFSETQ. This CDR3 is 15 amino acids long. The ends lost 4 bases at V and 9 bases at J; junction bases unmatched: 10. This chain's CDR3 is CASSVRLAGDSEQFF. The DNA of the CDR3 is TGCGCCAGCAGCGTGAGGCTAGCGGGAGATAGTGAGCAGTTCTTC.

J is TRBJ1-1 and V is TRBV19; D is unclear. Trimming shortened V by 1 base and J by 3 bases, and 6 bases separated the two germline ends. This CDR3 comprises 13 residues. Germline V gives CDR1 LNHDA, CDR2 SQIVND (reference sequence). This CDR3 is CASSIAPDTEAFF. The CDR3 coding sequence is TGTGCCAGTAGTATAGCGCCGGACACTGAAGCTTTCTTT.

The rearrangement uses TRBV6-1 and TRBJ1-1, with D unclear. Per the germline V gene, CDR1 is MNHNS and CDR2 is SASEGT. The CDR3 extends over 14 amino acids. V was cut by 5 bases and J by 0 bases, with 10 bases left in between. The CDR3 is CASSYRQLNTEAFF. CDR3 nucleotide sequence: TGTGCCAGCAGTTATCGTCAGTTGAACACTGAAGCTTTCTTT.

J is TRBJ2-1 and V is TRBV5-1, with D perhaps given as TRBD1 or TRBD2 (5 bases each). The CDR3 has 12 residues. Germline CDR1 and CDR2: SGHRS and YFSETQ. Trimming pared 7 bases from V and 5 bases from J, leaving 10 bases between. The CDR3, as DNA: TGCGCCAGCTCAAGGGGAGACAATGAGCAGTTCTTC. Its translation: CASSRGDNEQFF.

This clone was found once. V and J are TRBV10-3 and TRBJ1-1, with a possible D match to TRBD1 (5 bases). Between the trimmed V and J ends, which lost 0 bases and 0 bases, there was a span of 8 bases. Germline V gene sequence: CDR1 ENHRY, CDR2 SYGVKD. This CDR3 has 15 amino acids. The CDR3 DNA reads TGTGCCATCAGTGAGTCCCAGGGATTGAACACTGAAGCTTTCTTT. Translated, it gives CAISESQGLNTEAFF.

This clone has more than one count but fewer than ten. This chain connects TRBV30 to TRBJ2-7; D may be TRBD2 (5 bases). This CDR3 has 13 residues. V was trimmed by 5 bases and J by 7 bases, leaving 18 bases between them. Germline CDR1 reads GTSNPN; CDR2 reads SVGIG (reference sequence). Written as DNA, the CDR3 is TGTGCCTGGGGACTTTGGGGTTTTAGTGAGCAGTACTTC. Translating gives CAWGLWGFSEQYF.

V usage is TRBV20-1 and J usage is TRBJ2-3; no clear D. Trimming pared 5 bases from V and 6 bases from J, leaving 9 bases between. CDR3 length equals 11 residues. Germline loops: CDR1 DFQATT, CDR2 SNEGSKA (reference sequence). The CDR3 region is CSAQVADTQYF. As DNA, the CDR3 is TGCAGTGCTCAGGTTGCGGATACGCAGTATTTT.

The chain couples TRBV5-1 to TRBJ1-1; the D gene is possibly TRBD1 (5 bases). The CDR3 runs 15 residues. Germline CDR1 and CDR2: SGHRS and YFSETQ. The V and J ends lost 0 bases and 1 base respectively, with 10 bases between them. Here the CDR3 DNA reads TGCGCCAGCAGCTTGGTTCCGGGGACGAACACTGAAGCTTTCTTT. It codes for CASSLVPGTNTEAFF.

In this sample, this clone turned up a few times. J is TRBJ2-7 and V is TRBV7-3; 8 bases are a match to TRBD1. This CDR3 is built from 15 residues. The trim removed 7 bases at V and 5 bases at J, leaving 13 bases unmatched. The germline CDR1 and CDR2 sequences are SGHTA and FQGTGA. The CDR3: CASTANQGAVDEQYF. In nucleotides, the CDR3 is TGTGCCAGCACCGCGAATCAGGGGGCTGTCGACGAGCAGTACTTC.

V is TRBV2 and J is TRBJ2-5; TRBD1 aligns across 7 bases. The CDR3 loop spans 14 amino acids. Germline CDR1 and CDR2: SNHLY and FYNNEI. Trimming at V came to 7 bases and at J to 1 base, leaving 6 bases not matched to a gene. CDR3 loop: CASKSQGVQETQYF. In DNA form, the CDR3 reads TGTGCCAGCAAGAGTCAGGGGGTCCAAGAGACCCAGTACTTC. The full variable domain, rest sourced from reference TRBV2 and TRBJ2-5, is EPEVTQTPSHQVTQMGQEVILRCVPISNHLYFYWYRQILGQKVEFLVSFYNNEISEKSEIFDDQFSVERPDGSNFTLKIRSTKLEDSAMYFCASKSQGVQETQYFGPGTRLLVL.

V is TRBV28 and J is TRBJ2-1; D gene ambiguous. V dropped 2 bases and J dropped 12 bases, with 14 bases sitting between them. The V gene's germline CDR1 is MDHEN and CDR2 SYDVKM. The CDR3 is 13 residues long. For the CDR3, the DNA is TGTGCCAGCAGTTTACCCATTGTGAGGCGGCAGTTCTTC. This gives the protein CASSLPIVRRQFF.

The chain employs TRBV28 and TRBJ2-5, with TRBD2 identical over 14 bases. The length of the CDR3 is 18 residues. Losses at the gene ends were 6 bases for V and 4 bases for J; bases not matched to a gene: 13. From germline, CDR1 is MDHEN and CDR2 SYDVKM. The DNA of the CDR3 is TGTGCCAGCAGGGGAGGACTAGCGGGGGGTAGGGATACAGAGACCCAGTACTTC. Translating it yields CASRGGLAGGRDTETQYF.

The rearrangement uses TRBV10-3 and TRBJ2-3; TRBD1 matches at 12 bases. The V gene end was trimmed by 3 bases and the J gene end by 6 bases; junction bases not matched to a gene: 7. The germline gives CDR1 ENHRY, CDR2 SYGVKD. The CDR3 consists of 16 residues. For the CDR3, the DNA is TGTGCCATCAGTGACCCCGGGACAGGGGGCGCCGATACGCAGTATTTT. Translated: CAISDPGTGGADTQYF.

The chain carries TRBV11-2 and TRBJ2-7; D remains ambiguous. CDR3 length: 11 residues. V was trimmed by 6 bases and J by 3 bases, leaving 6 bases between them. The germline V gene has CDR1 SGHAT and CDR2 FQNNGV. The CDR3 region is CASSSHYEQYF. In DNA form, the CDR3 reads TGTGCCAGCAGTTCTCACTACGAGCAGTACTTC.

This clone has only one observation. The same CDR3 arises from other DNA sequences in this sample as well. As DNA, the CDR3 is TGTGCCAGCAGTTTATTGGGAGGTGGCTACACCTTC. The encoded protein is CASSLLGGGYTF. The chain recombines TRBV28 with TRBJ1-2; D call uncertain. V was clipped by 1 base and J by 7 bases, with 7 bases between them. In germline, CDR1 is MDHEN, CDR2 SYDVKM. The CDR3 length is 12 residues.

This clone was picked up one time. This rearrangement joins TRBV28 to TRBJ1-5; 10 bases are shared with TRBD1. Germline V gene sequence: CDR1 MDHEN, CDR2 SYDVKM. The junction had 7 bases not matched to a gene; V was cut back by 10 bases and J by 7 bases. The CDR3 sequence is 13 residues long. This chain's CDR3 is CATGQGGSQPQHF. The CDR3 bases are TGTGCCACCGGACAGGGGGGATCGCAGCCCCAGCATTTT.

The gene calls are TRBV29-1 and TRBJ1-5; 11 bases are shared with TRBD1. Germline CDR1 is SQVTM and CDR2 is ANQGSEA. CDR3 length: 13 residues. V lost 6 bases and J lost 6; bases outside the gene matches: 4. This CDR3 reads CSVGQGAGQPQHF. The DNA for the CDR3 is TGCAGCGTCGGACAGGGGGCGGGTCAGCCCCAGCATTTT.

CDR3 residues: CASSDGGIYSGNTIYF. In nucleotides, the CDR3 is TGCGCCAGCAGCGATGGGGGCATCTACTCTGGAAACACCATATATTTT. The chain joins TRBV5-1 to TRBJ1-3; D might be TRBD1 (6 bases). Trimming removed 4 bases from V and 0 bases from J, with 14 bases in between. Germline loops: CDR1 SGHRS, CDR2 YFSETQ. This CDR3 is built from 16 residues.

The sample holds many counts of this clone. The rearrangement joins TRBV7-9 to TRBJ1-5; possible D gene TRBD1, 6 bases. The CDR3 extends over 16 amino acids. The ends were cut back, 6 bases at V and 1 base at J, with 16 bases in the middle. Germline V lookup: CDR1 SEHNR, CDR2 FQNEAQ (reference sequence). In nucleotides, the CDR3 is TGTGCCAGCAGTTCGGGACGTGGGGGCAGCAATCAGCCCCAGCATTTT. Amino acid sequence: CASSSGRGGSNQPQHF. The entire variable domain, with the rest obtained from reference TRBV7-9 and TRBJ1-5, is as follows: DTGVSQNPRHKITKRGQNVTFRCDPISEHNRLYWYRQTLGQGPEFLTYFQNEAQLEKSRLLSDRFSAERPKGSFSTLEIQRTEQGDSAMYLCASSSGRGGSNQPQHFGDGTRLSIL.

This rearrangement joins TRBV7-9 to TRBJ1-2, with 7 bases lining up with TRBD1. The junction had 5 bases not matched to a gene; V was cut back by 1 base and J by 6 bases. There are 14 residues in the CDR3. Germline CDR1 reads SEHNR; CDR2 reads FQNEAQ (reference sequence). The CDR3 here is CASSLGQGEDGYTF. CDR3 DNA sequence: TGTGCCAGCAGCTTAGGACAGGGCGAGGATGGCTACACCTTC.

This clone came up a few times. The V call is TRBV7-6, the J call TRBJ1-6, with D hard to call. The length of the CDR3 is 15 residues. V was trimmed by 4 bases and J by 8 bases, leaving 15 bases between them. Germline CDR1 reads SGHVS; CDR2 reads FNYEAQ. CDR3: CASSSLKSPDSPLHF. CDR3 bases: TGTGCCAGCAGCTCCCTTAAGAGTCCGGATTCACCCCTCCACTTT.

The rearrangement joins TRBV18 to TRBJ1-1, with 8 bases that match TRBD1. Germline V lookup: CDR1 KGHSH, CDR2 LQKENI. This CDR3 spans 14 amino acids. V lost 6 bases to trimming and J lost 5 bases; unmatched junction nucleotides: 8. The CDR3 reads CASSLGQGMTEAFF. The CDR3 DNA reads TGTGCCAGCTCTCTAGGACAGGGTATGACTGAAGCTTTCTTT.